The present T cell receptor beta chain was sequenced within a study of blood T cell repertoires in COVID-19. Turning to the study itself: PBMCs, B-cell-depleted T cells, or T cells were the source of the cDNA or gDNA that made up the material.

Trimming cost V 6 bases and J 6 bases, with 15 bases left between them. This CDR3 comprises 15 residues. The V gene's germline CDR1 is ENHRY and CDR2 SYGVKD. The repertoire was sequenced with immunoSEQ multiplex PCR; TCRdb's copy has only in-frame clones and lacks some. The sample includes 330,000 or so clones, 92% of them seen just once. The receptor comes from a woman in her 30s who had recovered from COVID-19. The J gene is TRBJ1-6, the V gene TRBV10-3; a weak D match, TRBD1 (6 bases). The specimen was PBMCs or T cells enriched from blood (not recorded which). The CDR3 DNA follows: TGTGCCATCAGCCCTGACAGGAGTCGTAATTCACCCCTCCACTTT. Amino acid sequence: CAISPDRSRNSPLHF.